The 19 T cell receptor beta chains in this list originate from one sample, sequenced in a study of cytomegalovirus exposure and HLA in healthy donors. A multiplex PCR was run with 60 Vbeta primers and 13 Jbeta primers. Assay: immunoSEQ multiplex PCR; the TCRdb copy retains only in-frame clones and omits some. The data contain about 160,000 clones, roughly two thirds of them singletons. Sequenced material: PBMCs. Receptors were obtained from a young woman in good health and CMV-seronegative.

This clone was seen a handful of times. The CDR3 here is CASSSSGPGLSEQYF. CDR3 in DNA: TGTGCCAGCAGTTCTTCTGGACCAGGACTCTCCGAGCAGTACTTC. The J gene is TRBJ2-7, the V gene TRBV7-6; tentatively, D is TRBD2 (5 bases). CDR1 SGHVS and CDR2 FNYEAQ come from the germline V gene. The CDR3 extends over 15 amino acids. With 6 bases removed from V and 6 bases from J, the gap between germline ends came to 21 bases.

The V call is TRBV29-1, the J call TRBJ2-7, with D possibly TRBD1 on 6 matching bases. Germline V CDR1 and CDR2: SQVTM, ANQGSEA. The CDR3 is 12 residues long. For the CDR3, the DNA is TGCAGTGTAGCAGGGGACCTCTACGAGCAGTACTTC. Residues: CSVAGDLYEQYF.

The chain carries TRBV6-6 and TRBJ2-3; unclear D gene. In germline, CDR1 is MNHNY, CDR2 SVGAGI (reference sequence). Trimming took off 4 bases at V and 1 base at J, with 9 bases between the two ends. The CDR3 is 14 amino acids. In nucleotides, the CDR3 is TGTGCCAGCAGTTCGCAGCGAGGCACAGATACGCAGTATTTT. Protein product: CASSSQRGTDTQYF.

The CDR3 spells CASSQEVLAGYGYEQYF. The CDR3 bases are TGCGCCAGCAGCCAAGAGGTTCTAGCGGGATACGGCTACGAGCAGTACTTC. The chain is built from TRBV4-3 and TRBJ2-7; 9 bases are shared with TRBD2. This CDR3 is built from 17 residues. The germline V gene encodes CDR1 LGHNA and CDR2 YSLEER. With V trimmed by 0 bases and J by 3 bases, 9 bases remained unmatched.

This clone was found once. CDR3 loop: CASSLTTARGVAFF. CDR3 nucleotide sequence: TGTGCCAGCAGCTTAACGACGGCCCGGGGTGTAGCTTTCTTT. The chain links TRBV7-9 to TRBJ1-1; D gene unclear. Trimming shortened V by 2 bases and J by 10 bases, and 17 bases separated the two germline ends. The length of the CDR3 is 14 residues. Germline V gene sequence: CDR1 SEHNR, CDR2 FQNEAQ (reference sequence).

The chain combines TRBV5-4 with TRBJ1-1; 7 bases line up with TRBD1. The CDR3 extends over 14 amino acids. The junction had 8 bases not matched to a gene; V was cut back by 3 bases and J by 6 bases. In germline, CDR1 is SGHNT, CDR2 YYREEE (reference sequence). CDR3 DNA sequence: TGTGCCAGCAGCTACTCAGGGGGATTCTCTGAAGCTTTCTTT. Amino acid sequence: CASSYSGGFSEAFF.

The chain recombines TRBV4-3 with TRBJ2-1, with 12 bases matching TRBD1. Germline assignment: CDR1 LGHNA and CDR2 YSLEER. With 5 bases clipped from V and 2 bases from J, the junction kept 1 base outside the gene matches. This CDR3 contains 15 residues. The CDR3 is CASSGTGGAYNEQFF. DNA of the CDR3: TGCGCCAGCAGCGGGACAGGGGGCGCCTACAATGAGCAGTTCTTC.

This chain links TRBV7-9 with TRBJ2-1; tentatively, D is TRBD2 (6 bases). The CDR3 covers 16 residues. V dropped 7 bases and J dropped 4 bases, with 20 bases sitting between them. Germline CDR1 SEHNR, CDR2 FQNEAQ (reference sequence). The CDR3 sequence is CASNELPPGDYNEQFF. The DNA for the CDR3 is TGTGCCAGCAACGAACTACCTCCGGGGGATTACAATGAGCAGTTCTTC.

The rearrangement uses TRBV29-1 and TRBJ2-3; tentatively, D is TRBD2 (7 bases). V was clipped by 3 bases and J by 4 bases, with 20 bases between them. The CDR3 is 16 residues long. Germline V CDR1 and CDR2: SQVTM, ANQGSEA. The CDR3 DNA reads TGCAGCGTTGAGGGCTGGGGGGGCTCTTGGGCAGATACGCAGTATTTT. This translates into CSVEGWGGSWADTQYF.

Comments on this clone: A junction end diverges from the germline sequence, so it may reflect a read error. The V gene is TRBV7-9, the J gene TRBJ1-1; TRBD1 might be the D (6 bases). Germline V CDR1 and CDR2: SEHNR, FQNEAQ (reference sequence). This CDR3 comprises 14 residues. CDR3 DNA sequence: TGTGCCAACAGCCCGGACAGCGAGAACACTGAAGCTTTCTTT. This codes for CANSPDSENTEAFF.

V usage is TRBV11-2 and J usage is TRBJ1-3; no reliable D call. CDR3 length: 15 residues. Germline lookup yields CDR1 SGHAT and CDR2 FQNNGV. Trimming took 3 bases from V and 3 from J, leaving 12 bases between them. This chain's CDR3 is CASSFYREFGNTIYF. The CDR3 region has the DNA TGTGCCAGCAGCTTTTACCGAGAGTTTGGAAACACCATATATTTT.

The V call is TRBV7-9, the J call TRBJ1-1, with TRBD1 identical over 9 bases. Germline values: CDR1 SEHNR, CDR2 FQNEAQ (reference sequence). The length of the CDR3 is 15 residues. After removal of 5 bases from V and 4 bases from J, the junction contained 8 bases not matched to a gene. The CDR3 spells CASSRDRAGSTEAFF. Here the CDR3 DNA reads TGTGCCAGCAGCCGGGACAGGGCAGGGTCCACTGAAGCTTTCTTT.

This chain uses TRBV19 with TRBJ1-2; D perhaps matches TRBD1 (6 bases). There are 13 residues in the CDR3. The V gene lost 6 bases and the J gene lost 6 bases, with 14 bases spanning the gap. Germline-derived CDR1 and CDR2 are LNHDA and SQIVND (reference sequence). DNA of the CDR3: TGTGCCAGTAGCGTACAGGGAAACGATGGCTACACCTTC. Amino acids: CASSVQGNDGYTF.

V gene TRBV27 combines with J gene TRBJ2-5; tentative D call: TRBD2 (6 bases). CDR3 length: 15 residues. Per germline, CDR1 MNHEY and CDR2 SMNVEV (reference sequence). Deletions cut 1 base from V and 4 bases from J, with 13 bases between. CDR3 bases: TGTGCCAGCAGTTTATATAGCGGAGGAGGAGAGACCCAGTACTTC. It encodes CASSLYSGGGETQYF.

The rearrangement links TRBV4-3 to TRBJ2-7; tentative D call: TRBD1 (5 bases). The CDR3 is 13 residues long. With 0 bases removed from V and 7 bases from J, the gap between germline ends came to 10 bases. Germline lookup yields CDR1 LGHNA and CDR2 YSLEER. The CDR3 spells CASSQDVGEEQYF. Written as DNA, the CDR3 is TGCGCCAGCAGCCAAGATGTAGGGGAAGAGCAGTACTTC.

This clone was detected a few times. The J gene is TRBJ1-3, the V gene TRBV10-3, with D possibly matching TRBD1 (5 bases). V lost 0 bases to trimming and J lost 0 bases, with 6 bases between them. The CDR3 loop spans 15 amino acids. The germline V gene encodes CDR1 ENHRY and CDR2 SYGVKD. The CDR3 sequence is CAISESGDSGNTIYF. CDR3 nucleotides: TGTGCCATCAGTGAGTCAGGGGACTCTGGAAACACCATATATTTT.

This clone came up a few times. J is TRBJ1-2 and V is TRBV6-6, with D maybe TRBD1 (6 bases). CDR1 and CDR2 (germline): MNHNY, SVGAGI (reference sequence). Trimming removed 3 bases at V and 8 bases at J, with 13 bases between. This CDR3 contains 13 residues. CDR3 DNA: TGTGCCAGCAGTTATCTATCAGGGGAAGGCTACACCTTC. This encodes CASSYLSGEGYTF.

The rearrangement uses TRBV7-9 and TRBJ2-5; D is ambiguous. The CDR3 is 14 amino acids. V lost 5 bases and J lost 1, with 11 bases in between. Germline assignment: CDR1 SEHNR and CDR2 FQNEAQ (reference sequence). In DNA, the CDR3 is TGTGCCAGCAGCCCCAGGTACCTCCAAGAGACCCAGTACTTC. Translated: CASSPRYLQETQYF.

The chain uses TRBV15 and TRBJ2-7; a possible D gene is TRBD2 (5 bases). This CDR3 is built from 14 residues. Germline CDR1 reads LNHNV; CDR2 reads YYDKDF (reference sequence). V was clipped by 4 bases and J by 5 bases, with 15 bases between them. DNA of the CDR3: TGTGCCACCAGCACCCAGAGGGCCGGGAACGAGCAGTACTTC. Its translation is CATSTQRAGNEQYF.